The next 28 T cell receptor beta chains were all read from a single sample in a study of identical twins. A single record per CDR3 protein comes from TCRdb applying MiXCR to the 5' RACE reads. The data hold some 790,000 distinct CDR3 sequences, with roughly 18% observed a single time. The same sample was also studied in work on T cells expressing NK-cell markers.

The sequencing input was PBMCs. These receptors all stem from a young woman in good health.

V and J are TRBV11-3 and TRBJ1-1; D perhaps matches TRBD1 (5 bases). The CDR3 is 13 residues long. CDR1 is SGHNT, CDR2 YENEEA, per germline. Between the trimmed V and J ends, which lost 7 bases and 2 bases, there was a span of 11 bases. CDR3 DNA: TGTGCCAGCACCCCCGGGGGTAACACTGAAGCTTTCTTT. Amino acid sequence: CASTPGGNTEAFF.

V usage is TRBV6-2 or TRBV6-3 and J usage is TRBJ2-1; 9 nucleotides match TRBD1. V lost 2 bases to trimming and J lost 6 bases; unmatched junction nucleotides: 2. This CDR3 comprises 14 residues. CDR1 MNHEY and CDR2 SVGEGT come from the germline V gene. The CDR3 DNA is TGTGCCAGCAGTTACGGGACAGGGTCCAATGAGCAGTTCTTC. Translated: CASSYGTGSNEQFF.

This clonotype has just one count. The V and J genes are TRBV5-1 and TRBJ2-3, with D possibly TRBD1 on 5 matching bases. V lost 3 bases to trimming and J lost 5 bases, with 16 bases between them. The CDR3 is 15 residues long. Germline-derived CDR1 and CDR2 are SGHRS and YFSETQ. The CDR3 sequence is CASSWGPTGEDTQYF. For the CDR3, the DNA is TGCGCCAGCAGCTGGGGCCCAACCGGCGAAGATACGCAGTATTTT.

The chain joins TRBV20-1 to TRBJ2-3, with D possibly TRBD2 on 5 matching bases. V was shortened by 6 bases and J by 0 bases, with 16 bases between the two germline ends. Germline values: CDR1 DFQATT, CDR2 SNEGSKA (reference sequence). The CDR3 is made up of 15 amino acids. The CDR3 nucleotides are TGCAGTGCCGTTCTAGCTGACGCTAGCACAGATACGCAGTATTTT. It encodes CSAVLADASTDTQYF.

This clonotype was counted ten times or more. This rearrangement joins TRBV9 to TRBJ1-2, with 9 bases that match TRBD1. Per the germline V gene, CDR1 is SGDLS and CDR2 is YYNGEE. The CDR3 covers 15 residues. The V and J ends lost 4 bases and 8 bases, in that order; junction bases with no gene match: 12. The CDR3 reads CASSPRTGDRNGYTF. The CDR3 bases are TGTGCCAGCAGCCCCCGGACAGGGGATAGGAACGGCTACACCTTC.

The V gene is TRBV4-2, the J gene TRBJ2-5; the D gene is possibly TRBD1 (5 bases). The CDR3 is 13 residues long. Trimming cost V 4 bases and J 4 bases, with 10 bases left between them. Germline V gives CDR1 LGHNA, CDR2 YNFKEQ. CDR3 loop: CASSRSGLETQYF. The CDR3 nucleotides read TGTGCCAGCAGCCGATCAGGGCTAGAGACCCAGTACTTC.

The chain is built from TRBV5-1 and TRBJ2-1; 7 bases line up with TRBD2. Germline-derived CDR1 and CDR2 are SGHRS and YFSETQ. The CDR3 loop spans 14 amino acids. The V segment lost 1 base and the J segment 8 bases; nucleotides outside the gene matches: 6. CDR3 bases: TGCGCCAGCAGCTTGACCGGGGGGTCGTATGAGCAGTTCTTC. Translation: CASSLTGGSYEQFF.

This chain uses TRBV12-3 or TRBV12-4 with TRBJ1-5, with D unclear. The CDR3 consists of 14 residues. Trimming removed 6 bases from V and 3 bases from J, with 12 bases in between. The CDR3 bases are TGTGCCAGCAGCCTCAGGATCCTCAATCAGCCCCAGCATTTT. Translation gives CASSLRILNQPQHF.

The CDR3 protein is CASSFSRHKAFF. For the CDR3, the DNA is TGTGCCAGCAGTTTTAGTCGTCATAAAGCTTTCTTT. V usage is TRBV12-3 or TRBV12-4 and J usage is TRBJ1-1; D is uncertain. The V gene lost 3 bases and the J gene lost 9 bases, with 11 bases spanning the gap. The CDR3 runs 12 residues.

The chain joins TRBV24-1 to TRBJ2-1, with a tentative D call TRBD2 (5 bases). V was clipped by 5 bases and J by 6 bases, with 10 bases between them. CDR3 length equals 13 residues. Germline V gene sequence: CDR1 KGHDR, CDR2 SFDVKD. The CDR3 spells CATSAGYANEQFF. The CDR3 DNA reads as TGTGCCACCAGTGCGGGGTACGCCAATGAGCAGTTCTTC.

This chain connects TRBV12-3 or TRBV12-4 to TRBJ2-7; TRBD1 matches 8 bases. The CDR3 contains 14 residues. The junction had 5 bases not matched to a gene; V was cut back by 4 bases and J by 3 bases. The CDR3 reads CASSWTGMSYEQYF. The DNA of the CDR3 is TGTGCCAGCAGTTGGACAGGGATGAGCTACGAGCAGTACTTC.

V and J are TRBV14 and TRBJ2-2; D unresolved. This CDR3 has 15 residues. Germline CDR1 and CDR2: SGHDN and FVKESK. Trimming stripped 1 base from V and 0 bases from J, with 6 bases between. The DNA for the CDR3 is TGTGCCAGCAGCCAAGGCCCATCGAACACCGGGGAGCTGTTTTTT. Translation: CASSQGPSNTGELFF.

J is TRBJ2-7 and V is TRBV27; TRBD1 aligns across 10 bases. Germline V gene sequence: CDR1 MNHEY, CDR2 SMNVEV (reference sequence). After removal of 5 bases from V and 5 bases from J, the junction contained 9 bases not matched to a gene. This CDR3 comprises 15 residues. The CDR3 loop is CASSLTGTGVHEQYF. DNA for the CDR3: TGTGCCAGCAGTCTCACCGGGACAGGGGTCCACGAGCAGTACTTC.

This clonotype was detected a few times. V is TRBV5-1 and J is TRBJ2-1; 7 bases line up with TRBD1. Germline V gene sequence: CDR1 SGHRS, CDR2 YFSETQ. The CDR3 consists of 14 residues. Trimming removed 4 bases from V and 4 bases from J; junction bases left unmatched: 5. The CDR3 nucleotides read TGCGCCAGCAGCCCCCGGGACAGATACAATGAGCAGTTCTTC. It yields the protein CASSPRDRYNEQFF. The full variable domain, with the rest looked up from reference TRBV5-1 and TRBJ2-1, is KAGVTQTPRYLIKTRGQQVTLSCSPISGHRSVSWYQQTPGQGLQFLFEYFSETQRNKGNFPGRFSGRQFSNSRSEMNVSTLELGDSALYLCASSPRDRYNEQFFGPGTRLTVL.

The rearrangement uses TRBV24-1 and TRBJ2-1; 8 nucleotides align to TRBD2. V dropped 5 bases and J dropped 1; count of bases not matched to a gene: 0. Germline V gene data show CDR1 as KGHDR and CDR2 as SFDVKD. The CDR3 totals 14 residues. CDR3 in amino acids: CATSVAGSYNEQFF. DNA of the CDR3: TGTGCCACCAGTGTAGCGGGGTCCTACAATGAGCAGTTCTTC.

This chain's CDR3 is CASSPTGTGRFNEQFF. DNA for the CDR3: TGTGCCAGCAGCCCGACCGGGACAGGGAGATTCAATGAGCAGTTCTTC. The genes are TRBV5-5 and TRBJ2-1, with 9 bases lining up with TRBD1. The V and J ends lost 4 bases and 6 bases, in that order; junction bases with no gene match: 11. The CDR3 has 16 amino acids. Germline CDR1 and CDR2: SGHKS and YYEKEE (reference sequence).

The chain employs TRBV6-1 and TRBJ2-7; D not certain. Germline loops: CDR1 MNHNS, CDR2 SASEGT. V was shortened by 7 bases and J by 4 bases, with 20 bases between the two germline ends. The CDR3 runs 15 residues. Written as DNA, the CDR3 is TGTGCCAGCAAAGATTTAGTTTCCAATGGGTACGAGCAGTACTTC. This codes for CASKDLVSNGYEQYF.

This chain links TRBV25-1 with TRBJ2-7; possibly TRBD2 for D (6 bases). Between the trimmed V and J ends, which lost 10 bases and 3 bases, there was a span of 10 bases. CDR3 length: 11 residues. The V gene's germline CDR1 is MGHDK and CDR2 SYGVNS. CDR3 DNA sequence: TGTGCCACCTCGGAGGGCTACGAGCAGTACTTC. Its protein is CATSEGYEQYF.

This clonotype was observed a few times. The CDR3 sequence: CASRTYPGAYEQYF. The CDR3, as DNA: TGTGCCAGCAGGACCTATCCGGGGGCCTACGAGCAGTACTTC. The chain joins TRBV11-2 to TRBJ2-7; D is possibly TRBD2 (6 bases). This CDR3 is built from 14 residues. CDR1 SGHAT and CDR2 FQNNGV come from the germline V gene. The V end lost 6 bases, the J end lost 2 bases, and 14 bases lay between the germline ends.

Concerning this clonotype: One junction end disagrees with the germline gene, perhaps due to a read error. This chain joins TRBV20-1 and TRBJ2-7, with TRBD2 matching 15 bases. The CDR3 has 17 residues. Per germline, CDR1 DFQATT and CDR2 SNEGSKA (reference sequence). CDR3 nucleotide sequence: TGCTGTGCTAGAGGGACTAGCGGGGGGCGGACGTCCTACGAGCAGTACTTC. Amino acid sequence: CCARGTSGGRTSYEQYF.

The chain couples TRBV5-1 to TRBJ1-1; D unclear. Germline CDR1 SGHRS, CDR2 YFSETQ. This CDR3 region has 12 residues. V was cut by 1 base and J by 7 bases, with 8 bases left in between. CDR3 nucleotide sequence: TGCGCCAGCAGCTTGCCTCCGAGTGAAGCTTTCTTT. Translating it yields CASSLPPSEAFF.

This clonotype was seen more than once but under ten times. V usage is TRBV7-9 and J usage is TRBJ2-5; D unresolved. Germline CDR1 reads SEHNR; CDR2 reads FQNEAQ (reference sequence). V was pared by 4 bases and J by 4 bases, with 13 bases between. The CDR3 is made up of 14 amino acids. This CDR3 is CASSSTLWGETQYF. The CDR3 DNA reads TGTGCCAGCAGCTCGACCCTTTGGGGAGAGACCCAGTACTTC.

CDR3 nucleotides: TGTGCCAGCAGCCAACAGGGGTATGACATTCAGTACTTC. Translation gives CASSQQGYDIQYF. The genes are TRBV7-2 and TRBJ2-4, with TRBD1 matching over 7 bases. CDR3 size: 13 residues. Looked up from germline, CDR1 is SGHTA and CDR2 is FQGNSA. V lost 5 bases to trimming and J lost 8 bases; unmatched junction nucleotides: 6.

The chain uses TRBV6-5 and TRBJ1-2; 7 bases align to TRBD1. Trimming at V came to 5 bases and at J to 4 bases, leaving 7 bases not matched to a gene. The CDR3 totals 14 residues. Germline assignment: CDR1 MNHEY and CDR2 SVGAGI. The CDR3 here is CASSNDRVVYGYTF. The CDR3 bases are TGTGCCAGCAGTAACGACAGGGTTGTCTATGGCTACACCTTC.

The J gene is TRBJ2-1, the V gene TRBV7-2; TRBD1 might be the D (5 bases). This CDR3 is 16 amino acids long. V was shortened by 1 base and J by 6 bases, with 16 bases between the two germline ends. Germline loops: CDR1 SGHTA, CDR2 FQGNSA. The CDR3 region is CASSLGGGMEINEQFF. CDR3 nucleotides: TGTGCCAGCAGCTTAGGGGGCGGCATGGAAATCAATGAGCAGTTCTTC. Full variable domain (rest looked up from reference TRBV7-2 and TRBJ2-1): GAGVSQSPSNKVTEKGKDVELRCDPISGHTALYWYRQSLGQGLEFLIYFQGNSAPDKSGLPSDRFSAERTGGSVSTLTIQRTQQEDSAVYLCASSLGGGMEINEQFFGPGTRLTVL.

This clonotype was picked up many times. The chain links TRBV12-3 or TRBV12-4 to TRBJ2-5; D not certain. The CDR3 spans 13 residues. V lost 2 bases, J lost 1 base, and 5 bases lay in between. CDR3 residues: CASSLSVQETQYF. As DNA, the CDR3 is TGTGCCAGCAGTTTATCTGTCCAAGAGACCCAGTACTTC.

The chain joins TRBV6-2 or TRBV6-3 to TRBJ2-3; 10 positions match TRBD2. The J segment lost 2 bases and the V segment lost 2 bases, leaving 1 base of the junction unmatched. Germline V gene lookup returns CDR1 MNHEY and CDR2 SVGEGT. The CDR3 is made up of 15 amino acids. This CDR3 is CASSYLAGATDTQYF. CDR3 DNA sequence: TGTGCCAGCAGTTACCTAGCGGGAGCCACAGATACGCAGTATTTT.

V gene TRBV19 combines with J gene TRBJ2-7, with D perhaps TRBD1 or TRBD2 (7 bases each). Trimming shortened V by 5 bases and J by 3 bases, and 17 bases separated the two germline ends. The CDR3 runs 15 residues. Per the germline V gene, CDR1 is LNHDA and CDR2 is SQIVND (reference sequence). CDR3 loop: CASSPRQGGIYEQYF. In nucleotides, the CDR3 is TGTGCCAGTAGTCCCCGACAGGGAGGGATCTACGAGCAGTACTTC.